The clone carrying this T cell receptor (beta chain) has at least ten counts. Its target is not known. TCRdb called the 5' RACE reads again in MiXCR, with one record for every CDR3 protein. The sample holds hundreds of thousands of distinct CDR3 sequences, 10% seen once. CDR1 is LGHDT, CDR2 YNNKEL, per germline (reference sequence). Trimming stripped 4 bases from V and 0 bases from J, with 9 bases between. The CDR3 is 15 amino acids. The source of the sample is a study of CD8 T cells in ankylosing spondylitis. General study points: There was a TCR beta motif, made of several highly homologous variants, that appeared characteristic of ankylosing spondylitis blood. Reported data indicate significant enrichment of disease-linked clones within matched ankylosing spondylitis synovial fluid.

This receptor was obtained from a male donor with ankylosing spondylitis or in good health (not recorded which). The sequenced sample consisted of blood, either unsorted or a sorted T cell fraction (not recorded which). This chain links TRBV3-1 with TRBJ2-2, with D maybe TRBD1 (5 bases). The CDR3 loop is CASSPATANTGELFF. CDR3 in DNA: TGTGCCAGCAGCCCCGCGACAGCGAACACCGGGGAGCTGTTTTTT.